This T cell receptor beta chain is from a study of blood T cell repertoires in COVID-19. This clone was counted only a few times. In the original processing: Amplified reference gene primers provided the basis for estimating nucleated cell counts. Repertoires were generated with immunoSEQ multiplex PCR, while TCRdb's copy carries only in-frame clones and drops some. The DNA was the basis for D and trimming; V, J and clone size are from that table. The table has over 70,000 clones, 82% seen once. Germline lookup yields CDR1 SGHVS and CDR2 FNYEAQ. Unmatched junction bases numbered 15, after V lost 5 bases and J lost 3 bases. The CDR3 contains 19 residues.

Sequenced material: peripheral blood. The chain has TRBV7-6 and TRBJ2-2, with TRBD2 identical over 10 bases. The source of this sequence is a woman aged 55-69 years with acute or convalescent COVID-19. The CDR3 region is CASSPRPSGSLGDTGELFF. The CDR3 coding sequence is TGTGCCAGCAGCCCTAGGCCTAGCGGGAGTCTTGGTGACACCGGGGAGCTGTTTTTT.